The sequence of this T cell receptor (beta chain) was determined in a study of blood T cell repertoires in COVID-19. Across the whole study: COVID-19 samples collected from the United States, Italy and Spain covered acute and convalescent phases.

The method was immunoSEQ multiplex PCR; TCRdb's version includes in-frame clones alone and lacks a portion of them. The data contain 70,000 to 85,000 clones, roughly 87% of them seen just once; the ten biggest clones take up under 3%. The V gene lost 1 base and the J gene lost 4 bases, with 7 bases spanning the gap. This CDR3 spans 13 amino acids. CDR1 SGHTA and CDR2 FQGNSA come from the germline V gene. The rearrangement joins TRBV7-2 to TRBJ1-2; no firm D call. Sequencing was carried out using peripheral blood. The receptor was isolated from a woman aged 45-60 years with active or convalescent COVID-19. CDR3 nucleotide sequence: TGTGCCAGCAGCTTAGGAGGGTTCTATGGCTACACCTTC. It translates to CASSLGGFYGYTF.